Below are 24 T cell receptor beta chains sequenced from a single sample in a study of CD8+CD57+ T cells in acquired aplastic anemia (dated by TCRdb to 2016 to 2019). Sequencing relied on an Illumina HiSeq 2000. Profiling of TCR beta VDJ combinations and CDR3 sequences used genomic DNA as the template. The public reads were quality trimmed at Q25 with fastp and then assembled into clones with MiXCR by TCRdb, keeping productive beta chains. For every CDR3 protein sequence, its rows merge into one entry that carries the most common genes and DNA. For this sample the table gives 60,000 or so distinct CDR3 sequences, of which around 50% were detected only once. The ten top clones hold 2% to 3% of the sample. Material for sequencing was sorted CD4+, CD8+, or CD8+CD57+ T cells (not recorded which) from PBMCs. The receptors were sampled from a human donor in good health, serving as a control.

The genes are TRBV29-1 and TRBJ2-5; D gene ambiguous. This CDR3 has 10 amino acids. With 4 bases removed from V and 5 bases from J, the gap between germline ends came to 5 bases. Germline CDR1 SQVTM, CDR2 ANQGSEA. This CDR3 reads CSVVEETQYF. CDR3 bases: TGCAGCGTTGTAGAGGAGACCCAGTACTTC.

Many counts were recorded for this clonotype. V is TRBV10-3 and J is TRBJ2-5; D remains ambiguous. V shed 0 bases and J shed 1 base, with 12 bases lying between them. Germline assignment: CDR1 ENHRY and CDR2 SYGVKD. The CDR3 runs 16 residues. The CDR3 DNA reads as TGTGCCATCAGTGAGTCGTCATTTTCATCCCAAGAGACCCAGTACTTC. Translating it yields CAISESSFSSQETQYF.

DNA for the CDR3: TGTGCCACCAGTGAGAAGACAGGGGGTGGCTACACCTTC. Translating it yields CATSEKTGGGYTF. V and J are TRBV24-1 and TRBJ1-2, with 9 bases lining up with TRBD1. Germline lookup yields CDR1 KGHDR and CDR2 SFDVKD. V lost 4 bases to trimming and J lost 7 bases; unmatched junction nucleotides: 3. This CDR3 is 13 amino acids long.

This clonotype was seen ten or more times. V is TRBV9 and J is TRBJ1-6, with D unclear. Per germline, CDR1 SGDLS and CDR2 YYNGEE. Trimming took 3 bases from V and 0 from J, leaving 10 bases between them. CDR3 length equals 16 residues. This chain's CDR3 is CASSERRSSYNSPLHF. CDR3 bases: TGTGCCAGCAGCGAACGCAGGAGCTCCTATAATTCACCCCTCCACTTT. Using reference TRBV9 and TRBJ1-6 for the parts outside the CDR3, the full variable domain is DSGVTQTPKHLITATGQRVTLRCSPRSGDLSVYWYQQSLDQGLQFLIQYYNGEERAKGNILERFSAQQFPDLHSELNLSSLELGDSALYFCASSERRSSYNSPLHFGNGTRLTVT.

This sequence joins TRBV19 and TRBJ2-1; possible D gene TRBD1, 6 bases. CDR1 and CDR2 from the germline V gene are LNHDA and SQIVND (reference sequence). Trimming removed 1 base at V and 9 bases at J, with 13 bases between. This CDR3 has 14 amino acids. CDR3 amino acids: CASSIGVGAGEQFF. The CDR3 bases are TGTGCCAGTAGTATAGGCGTGGGGGCTGGTGAGCAGTTCTTC. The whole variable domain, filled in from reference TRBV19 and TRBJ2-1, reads DGGITQSPKYLFRKEGQNVTLSCEQNLNHDAMYWYRQDPGQGLRLIYYSQIVNDFQKGDIAEGYSVSREKKESFPLTVTSAQKNPTAFYLCASSIGVGAGEQFFGPGTRLTVL.

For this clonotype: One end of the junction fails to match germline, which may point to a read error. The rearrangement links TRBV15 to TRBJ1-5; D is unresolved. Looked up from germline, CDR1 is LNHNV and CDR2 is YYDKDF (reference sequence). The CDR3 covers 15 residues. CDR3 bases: TGTGCCACCAGCATCCCTGACACGGTCACTCAGCCCCAGCACTTT. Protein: CATSIPDTVTQPQHF.

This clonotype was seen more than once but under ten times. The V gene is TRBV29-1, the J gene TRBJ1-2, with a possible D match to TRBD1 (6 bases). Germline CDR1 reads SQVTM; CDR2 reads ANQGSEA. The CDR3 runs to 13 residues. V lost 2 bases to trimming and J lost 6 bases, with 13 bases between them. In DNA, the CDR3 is TGCAGCGTTGAACCCCGAGGGGGTAATGGCTACACCTTC. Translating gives CSVEPRGGNGYTF.

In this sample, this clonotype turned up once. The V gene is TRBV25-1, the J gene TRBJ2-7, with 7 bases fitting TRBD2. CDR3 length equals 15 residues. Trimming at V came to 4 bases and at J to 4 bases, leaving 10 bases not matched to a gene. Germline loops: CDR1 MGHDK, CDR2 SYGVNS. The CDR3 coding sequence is TGTGCCAGCAGTGCACGCGCTGGGGGGGGGTACGAGCAGTACTTC. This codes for CASSARAGGGYEQYF.

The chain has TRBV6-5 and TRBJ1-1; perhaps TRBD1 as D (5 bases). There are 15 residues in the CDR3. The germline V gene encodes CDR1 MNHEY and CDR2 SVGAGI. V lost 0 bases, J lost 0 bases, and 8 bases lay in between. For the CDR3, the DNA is TGTGCCAGCAGTTACTCACAGGCAGTGAACACTGAAGCTTTCTTT. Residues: CASSYSQAVNTEAFF.

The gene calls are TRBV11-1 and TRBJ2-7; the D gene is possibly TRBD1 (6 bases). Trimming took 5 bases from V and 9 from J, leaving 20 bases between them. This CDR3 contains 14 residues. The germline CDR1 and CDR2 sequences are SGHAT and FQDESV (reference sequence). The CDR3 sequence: CASSPRTDSTRQYF. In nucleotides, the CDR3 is TGTGCCAGCAGCCCTAGGACAGACTCTACGAGGCAGTACTTC.

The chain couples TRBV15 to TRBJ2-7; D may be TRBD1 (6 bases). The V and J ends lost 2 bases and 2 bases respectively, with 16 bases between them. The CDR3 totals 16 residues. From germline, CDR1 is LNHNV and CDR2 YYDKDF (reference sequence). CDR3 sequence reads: CATSRLPGTKAYEQYF. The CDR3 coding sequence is TGTGCCACCAGCAGACTTCCGGGGACAAAAGCCTACGAGCAGTACTTC.

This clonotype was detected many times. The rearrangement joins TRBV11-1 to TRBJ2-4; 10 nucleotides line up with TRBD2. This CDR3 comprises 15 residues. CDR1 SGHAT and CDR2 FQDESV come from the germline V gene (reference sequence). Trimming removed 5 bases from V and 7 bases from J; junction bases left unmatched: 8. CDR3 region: CASSLRTSGTNIQYF. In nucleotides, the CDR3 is TGTGCCAGCAGCCTCAGGACTAGCGGTACTAACATTCAGTACTTC.

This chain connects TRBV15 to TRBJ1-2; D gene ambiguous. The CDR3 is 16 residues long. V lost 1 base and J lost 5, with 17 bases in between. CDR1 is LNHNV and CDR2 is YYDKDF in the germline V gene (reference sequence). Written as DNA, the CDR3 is TGTGCCACCAGCAGAGGAGAGAAGCGGAGATTATATGGCTACACCTTC. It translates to CATSRGEKRRLYGYTF.

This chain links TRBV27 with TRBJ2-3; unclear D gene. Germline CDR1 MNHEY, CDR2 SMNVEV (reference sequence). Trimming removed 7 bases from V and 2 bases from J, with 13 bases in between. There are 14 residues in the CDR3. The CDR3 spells CASIGLDDTDTQYF. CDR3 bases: TGTGCCAGCATTGGGCTAGACGACACAGATACGCAGTATTTT.

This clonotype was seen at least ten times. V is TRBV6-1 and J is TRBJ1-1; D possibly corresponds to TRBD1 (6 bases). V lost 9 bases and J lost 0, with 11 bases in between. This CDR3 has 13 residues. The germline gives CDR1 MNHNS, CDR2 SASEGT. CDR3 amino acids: CASTTGMNTEAFF. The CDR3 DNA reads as TGTGCCAGTACGACAGGCATGAACACTGAAGCTTTCTTT.

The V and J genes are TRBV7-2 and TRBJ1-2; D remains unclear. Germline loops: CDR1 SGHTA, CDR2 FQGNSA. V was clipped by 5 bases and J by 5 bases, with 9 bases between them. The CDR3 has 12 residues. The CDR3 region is CASSITEYGYTF. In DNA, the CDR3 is TGTGCCAGCAGCATTACAGAATATGGCTACACCTTC.

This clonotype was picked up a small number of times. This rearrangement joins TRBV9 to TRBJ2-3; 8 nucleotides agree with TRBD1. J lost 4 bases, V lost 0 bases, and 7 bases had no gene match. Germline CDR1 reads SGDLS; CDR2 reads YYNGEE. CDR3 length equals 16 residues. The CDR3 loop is CASSVVGTGVSDTQYF. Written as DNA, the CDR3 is TGTGCCAGCAGCGTAGTAGGGACAGGAGTCTCAGATACGCAGTATTTT. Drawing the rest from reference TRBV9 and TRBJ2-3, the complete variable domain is DSGVTQTPKHLITATGQRVTLRCSPRSGDLSVYWYQQSLDQGLQFLIQYYNGEERAKGNILERFSAQQFPDLHSELNLSSLELGDSALYFCASSVVGTGVSDTQYFGPGTRLTVL.

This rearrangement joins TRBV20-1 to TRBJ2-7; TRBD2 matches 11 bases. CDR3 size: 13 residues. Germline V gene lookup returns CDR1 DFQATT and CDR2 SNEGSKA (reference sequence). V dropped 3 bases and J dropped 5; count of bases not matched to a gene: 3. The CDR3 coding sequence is TGCAGTGCTAGCGGACTAGCGGGCGACGAGCAGTACTTC. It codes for CSASGLAGDEQYF.

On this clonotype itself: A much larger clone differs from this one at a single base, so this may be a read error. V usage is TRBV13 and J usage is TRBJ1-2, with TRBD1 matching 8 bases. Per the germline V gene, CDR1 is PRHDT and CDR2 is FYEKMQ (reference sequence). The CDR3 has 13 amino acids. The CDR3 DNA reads TGTGCCGGCAGCTTAGTAAGGGACAGGGGCTACACCTTC. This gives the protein CAGSLVRDRGYTF.

The DNA for the CDR3 is TGTGCCAGCTCACCCCCAAAGGAGGGGGCGCAAGGCTACACCTTC. It yields the protein CASSPPKEGAQGYTF. The chain carries TRBV18 and TRBJ1-2, with 7 bases matching TRBD1. This CDR3 is 15 amino acids long. CDR1 and CDR2 (germline): KGHSH, LQKENI. V lost 3 bases, J lost 8 bases, and 12 bases stayed unmatched.

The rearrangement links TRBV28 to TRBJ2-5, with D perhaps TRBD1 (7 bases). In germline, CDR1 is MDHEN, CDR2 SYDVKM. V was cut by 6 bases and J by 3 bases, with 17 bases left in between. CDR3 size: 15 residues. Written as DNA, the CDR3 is TGTGCCAGCAGCCTGACAGGGTCGGGGGAAGAGACCCAGTACTTC. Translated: CASSLTGSGEETQYF. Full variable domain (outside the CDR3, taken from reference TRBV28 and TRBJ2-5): DVKVTQSSRYLVKRTGEKVFLECVQDMDHENMFWYRQDPGLGLRLIYFSYDVKMKEKGDIPEGYSVSREKKERFSLILESASTNQTSMYLCASSLTGSGEETQYFGPGTRLLVL.

The CDR3: CSASSPTLAGLDEQFF. The DNA of the CDR3 is TGCAGTGCCAGCTCACCCACACTAGCGGGATTAGATGAGCAGTTCTTC. The gene calls are TRBV20-1 and TRBJ2-1; 10 nucleotides align to TRBD2. The CDR3 has 16 residues. Germline V lookup: CDR1 DFQATT, CDR2 SNEGSKA (reference sequence). J lost 8 bases, V lost 6 bases, and 16 bases had no gene match.

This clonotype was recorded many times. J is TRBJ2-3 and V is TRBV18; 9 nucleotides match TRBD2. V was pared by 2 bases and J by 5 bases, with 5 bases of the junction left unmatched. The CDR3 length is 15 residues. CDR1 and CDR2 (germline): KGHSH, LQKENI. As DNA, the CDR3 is TGTGCCAGCTCACCAATAGCGGGAGAAGAAGATACGCAGTATTTT. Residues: CASSPIAGEEDTQYF. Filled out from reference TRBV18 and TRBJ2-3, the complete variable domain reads NAGVMQNPRHLVRRRGQEARLRCSPMKGHSHVYWYRQLPEEGLKFMVYLQKENIIDESGMPKERFSAEFPKEGPSILRIQQVVRGDSAAYFCASSPIAGEEDTQYFGPGTRLTVL.

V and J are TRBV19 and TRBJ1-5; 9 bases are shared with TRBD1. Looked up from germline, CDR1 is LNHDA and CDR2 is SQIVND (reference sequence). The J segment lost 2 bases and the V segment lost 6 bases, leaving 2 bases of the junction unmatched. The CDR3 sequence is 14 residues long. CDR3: CASRWTGGNQPQHF. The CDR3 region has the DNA TGTGCCAGTAGATGGACAGGGGGCAATCAGCCCCAGCATTTT. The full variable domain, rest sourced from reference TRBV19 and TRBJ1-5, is DGGITQSPKYLFRKEGQNVTLSCEQNLNHDAMYWYRQDPGQGLRLIYYSQIVNDFQKGDIAEGYSVSREKKESFPLTVTSAQKNPTAFYLCASRWTGGNQPQHFGDGTRLSIL.